Below are 29 T cell receptor beta chains sequenced from a single sample in a study of T cells after yellow fever vaccination. TCRdb processed the 5' RACE reads anew with MiXCR; each CDR3 protein has one entry. The sample has under 400,000 distinct CDR3 sequences; 9.5% to 15% are singletons. Here the sequenced sample was CD4+ T cells sorted from PBMCs, taken 15 days after the yellow fever booster vaccination. The receptors shown here come from a young man who received the YFV17D yellow fever vaccine.

This sequence joins TRBV28 and TRBJ1-5; 9 bases are shared with TRBD1. Germline assignment: CDR1 MDHEN and CDR2 SYDVKM. The J segment lost 2 bases and the V segment lost 3 bases, leaving 5 bases of the junction unmatched. This CDR3 has 16 residues. This CDR3 reads CASSLGTGTGNQPQHF. The CDR3 DNA reads TGTGCCAGCAGTTTGGGGACAGGGACGGGCAATCAGCCCCAGCATTTT.

V and J are TRBV20-1 and TRBJ1-1; TRBD1 matches at 9 bases. CDR1 and CDR2 (germline): DFQATT, SNEGSKA (reference sequence). The junction had 12 bases not matched to a gene; V was cut back by 5 bases and J by 5 bases. The CDR3 sequence is 15 residues long. CDR3 region: CSAGKDRGARTEAFF. CDR3 sequence (DNA): TGCAGTGCTGGAAAAGACAGGGGGGCGAGGACTGAAGCTTTCTTT.

The genes are TRBV7-2 and TRBJ2-5; D is tentatively TRBD1 or TRBD2 (6 bases each). CDR1 and CDR2 (germline): SGHTA, FQGNSA. The CDR3 totals 15 residues. V lost 5 bases and J lost 2, with 15 bases in between. CDR3 amino acids: CASSIQGGGQETQYF. For the CDR3, the DNA is TGTGCCAGCAGCATACAGGGCGGAGGGCAAGAGACCCAGTACTTC.

This clonotype was seen more than once but under ten times. V usage is TRBV11-3 and J usage is TRBJ2-3; D not resolved. In germline, CDR1 is SGHNT, CDR2 YENEEA. This CDR3 contains 13 residues. V lost 3 bases, J lost 4 bases, and 8 bases lay in between. The CDR3 region is CASSFRAADTQYF. The CDR3 DNA sequence: TGTGCCAGCAGCTTTAGGGCTGCAGATACGCAGTATTTT.

CDR3 bases: TGTGCCAGCAGCCAAGCCCGGGCGCCCCGTGATACGCAGTATTTT. Protein product: CASSQARAPRDTQYF. V gene TRBV4-2 combines with J gene TRBJ2-3; D is ambiguous. The V end was cut by 1 base, the J end by 6 bases, with 14 bases between. Germline CDR1 is LGHNA and CDR2 is YNFKEQ. The CDR3 has 15 amino acids.

The gene calls are TRBV20-1 and TRBJ1-1, with a tentative D call TRBD1 (5 bases). V lost 0 bases and J 3 bases, leaving 14 bases between the germline ends. Germline V gives CDR1 DFQATT, CDR2 SNEGSKA (reference sequence). The CDR3 has 15 residues. CDR3 residues: CSARDPRMGDTEAFF. In DNA form, the CDR3 reads TGCAGTGCTAGAGATCCCAGAATGGGGGACACTGAAGCTTTCTTT.

The CDR3 DNA is TGTGCCAGCTCACCGAGACAGGGGCGGAATGAAAAACTGTTTTTT. Amino acids: CASSPRQGRNEKLFF. J is TRBJ1-4 and V is TRBV18; 8 bases line up with TRBD1. V shed 3 bases, J shed 5 bases, and the junction held 5 bases outside the gene matches. The CDR3 has 15 residues. Germline CDR1 KGHSH, CDR2 LQKENI.

This sequence joins TRBV12-3 or TRBV12-4 and TRBJ2-2; TRBD2 might be the D (6 bases). V was shortened by 10 bases and J by 5 bases, with 8 bases between the two germline ends. The CDR3 loop spans 11 amino acids. The CDR3 loop reads CATRETGELFF. Written as DNA, the CDR3 is TGTGCCACCCGGGAGACCGGGGAGCTGTTTTTT.

This clonotype showed up just a few times. The rearrangement uses TRBV4-2 and TRBJ1-1, with D hard to call. This CDR3 region has 14 residues. Trimming removed 0 bases at V and 0 bases at J, with 5 bases between. Germline CDR1 LGHNA, CDR2 YNFKEQ. CDR3: CASSQDALNTEAFF. The DNA for the CDR3 is TGTGCCAGCAGCCAAGATGCATTGAACACTGAAGCTTTCTTT.

This clonotype turned up a few times. The chain joins TRBV5-1 to TRBJ2-3, with D possibly matching TRBD1 (6 bases). V lost 4 bases, J lost 6 bases, and 12 bases lay in between. This CDR3 has 13 residues. Germline CDR1 reads SGHRS; CDR2 reads YFSETQ. The CDR3 sequence: CASSIGTFDTQYF. As DNA, the CDR3 is TGCGCCAGCAGCATTGGGACATTCGATACGCAGTATTTT.

This clonotype was picked up a small number of times. The chain joins TRBV4-3 to TRBJ2-3; a possible D gene is TRBD2 (6 bases). The CDR3 extends over 17 amino acids. Trimming left V 0 bases short and J 2 bases short, with 15 bases between. Germline V CDR1 and CDR2: LGHNA, YSLEER. For the CDR3, the DNA is TGCGCCAGCAGCCAAGAATCGGCGGGGTCCTTCACAGATACGCAGTATTTT. Translating it yields CASSQESAGSFTDTQYF.

This clonotype was seen more than once but under ten times. The gene calls are TRBV28 and TRBJ1-5; no clear D. CDR3 size: 14 residues. The V and J ends lost 6 bases and 0 bases respectively, with 9 bases between them. Germline values: CDR1 MDHEN, CDR2 SYDVKM. CDR3 in amino acids: CASRQENSNQPQHF. In nucleotides, the CDR3 is TGTGCCAGCAGGCAGGAAAATAGCAATCAGCCCCAGCATTTT.

The chain couples TRBV3-1 to TRBJ1-5; tentatively, D is TRBD1 (5 bases). CDR3 size: 17 residues. The V end lost 4 bases, the J end lost 1 base, and 17 bases lay between the germline ends. The V gene's germline CDR1 is LGHDT and CDR2 YNNKEL (reference sequence). CDR3 nucleotides: TGTGCCAGCAGCCTCTTGGGGGGTAAGGGGAGCAATCAGCCCCAGCATTTT. Amino acid sequence: CASSLLGGKGSNQPQHF.

The chain links TRBV6-5 to TRBJ1-6; unclear D gene. This CDR3 region has 15 residues. Germline V gene lookup returns CDR1 MNHEY and CDR2 SVGAGI. Trimming removed 0 bases at V and 9 bases at J, with 12 bases between. CDR3 nucleotides: TGTGCCAGCAGTTACTCGCAGGACCTGGGTTCACCCCTCCACTTT. Amino acid sequence: CASSYSQDLGSPLHF.

This chain's CDR3 is CSVEAGIGVDEQYF. CDR3 bases: TGCAGTGTCGAGGCCGGGATAGGTGTGGACGAGCAGTACTTC. V is TRBV20-1 and J is TRBJ2-7; tentatively, D is TRBD2 (5 bases). Between the trimmed V and J ends, which lost 7 bases and 5 bases, there was a span of 21 bases. From germline, CDR1 is DFQATT and CDR2 SNEGSKA (reference sequence). This CDR3 contains 14 residues.

This clonotype was seen many times. This chain connects TRBV29-1 to TRBJ1-2, with D unresolved. The V and J ends lost 5 bases and 4 bases respectively, with 11 bases between them. The CDR3 has 12 residues. CDR1 is SQVTM, CDR2 ANQGSEA, per germline. This CDR3 reads CSVRPSSYGYTF. CDR3 bases: TGCAGCGTTCGTCCCAGCAGCTATGGCTACACCTTC.

This clonotype was seen a handful of times. The V gene is TRBV18, the J gene TRBJ1-2, with TRBD1 matching 7 bases. J lost 2 bases, V lost 5 bases, and 8 bases had no gene match. Per germline, CDR1 KGHSH and CDR2 LQKENI. CDR3 length: 15 residues. The CDR3 protein is CASSTGQPKNYGYTF. CDR3 in DNA: TGTGCCAGCTCAACGGGACAGCCTAAGAACTATGGCTACACCTTC.

This clonotype was observed many times. This sequence joins TRBV12-3 or TRBV12-4 and TRBJ2-3; D is unresolved. CDR3 length equals 12 residues. With 2 bases removed from V and 4 bases from J, the gap between germline ends came to 4 bases. The chain's CDR3 is CASSLTSDTQYF. The CDR3, as DNA: TGTGCCAGCAGTTTAACATCAGATACGCAGTATTTT.

The chain joins TRBV7-8 to TRBJ2-4; D call uncertain. The germline gives CDR1 SGHVS, CDR2 FQNEAQ. The CDR3 runs to 16 residues. Deletions cut 2 bases from V and 5 bases from J, with 16 bases between. CDR3 loop: CASSLLSAHLQNIQYF. The CDR3 DNA follows: TGTGCCAGCAGCTTACTATCTGCACACCTGCAAAACATTCAGTACTTC.

The chain is built from TRBV6-1 and TRBJ2-2; possibly TRBD1 for D (6 bases). From germline, CDR1 is MNHNS and CDR2 SASEGT. This CDR3 contains 15 residues. V lost 6 bases and J 1 base, leaving 12 bases between the germline ends. The CDR3 DNA sequence: TGTGCCAGCAGGGGGACACGGAAGAACACCGGGGAGCTGTTTTTT. Translation: CASRGTRKNTGELFF.

This chain joins TRBV5-6 and TRBJ2-5; 7 bases match TRBD1. CDR3 length: 14 amino acids. The junction had 6 bases not matched to a gene; V was cut back by 4 bases and J by 3 bases. Germline CDR1 SGHDT, CDR2 YYEEEE. CDR3 loop: CASSTTGTEETQYF. DNA for the CDR3: TGTGCCAGCAGCACTACCGGGACAGAAGAGACCCAGTACTTC. The variable domain in full, with the rest retrieved from reference TRBV5-6 and TRBJ2-5, is DAGVTQSPTHLIKTRGQQVTLRCSPKSGHDTVSWYQQALGQGPQFIFQYYEEEERQRGNFPDRFSGHQFPNYSSELNVNALLLGDSALYLCASSTTGTEETQYFGPGTRLLVL.

This clonotype was observed a single time. The CDR3 region has the DNA TGTGCCAGCAGCTTAGCTGGGACAGCTAGCACAGATACGCAGTATTTT. This translates into CASSLAGTASTDTQYF. The chain has TRBV7-2 and TRBJ2-3; TRBD1 agrees at 7 bases. Germline values: CDR1 SGHTA, CDR2 FQGNSA. With 0 bases clipped from V and 0 bases from J, the junction kept 3 bases outside the gene matches. The length of the CDR3 is 16 residues. The full variable domain, in which reference TRBV7-2 and TRBJ2-3 provide the parts outside the CDR3, is GAGVSQSPSNKVTEKGKDVELRCDPISGHTALYWYRQSLGQGLEFLIYFQGNSAPDKSGLPSDRFSAERTGGSVSTLTIQRTQQEDSAVYLCASSLAGTASTDTQYFGPGTRLTVL.

This CDR3 reads CASSRGLGGYEQYV. The CDR3 DNA sequence: TGCGCCAGCAGCAGGGGACTAGGAGGGTACGAGCAGTACGTC. V gene TRBV5-1 combines with J gene TRBJ2-7; TRBD2 aligns across 8 bases. V shed 4 bases, J shed 4 bases, and the junction held 7 bases outside the gene matches. The germline V gene has CDR1 SGHRS and CDR2 YFSETQ. The CDR3 is made up of 14 amino acids.

The sample holds many counts of this clonotype. This chain connects TRBV9 to TRBJ2-1, with D possibly matching TRBD2 (5 bases). This CDR3 is 14 amino acids long. The V gene's germline CDR1 is SGDLS and CDR2 YYNGEE. The V gene lost 0 bases and the J gene lost 6 bases, with 10 bases spanning the gap. This CDR3 is CASSVGLDSNEQFF. CDR3 DNA sequence: TGTGCCAGCAGCGTAGGCTTGGACTCCAATGAGCAGTTCTTC.

This clonotype was observed a few times. This chain joins TRBV7-2 and TRBJ2-5; D assignment may be TRBD1 or TRBD2 (5 bases each). V was clipped by 5 bases and J by 2 bases, with 12 bases between them. Germline lookup yields CDR1 SGHTA and CDR2 FQGNSA. The CDR3 has 14 amino acids. The chain's CDR3 is CASSRSWGQETQYF. DNA for the CDR3: TGTGCCAGCAGCAGATCGTGGGGGCAAGAGACCCAGTACTTC.

The sample holds one count of this clonotype. The genes are TRBV5-1 and TRBJ2-1, with TRBD1 as a possible D gene (6 bases). Germline V gene lookup returns CDR1 SGHRS and CDR2 YFSETQ. V was cut by 3 bases and J by 1 base, with 14 bases left in between. The CDR3 has 16 amino acids. The CDR3 protein is CASSSTGHASYNEQFF. The CDR3 region has the DNA TGCGCCAGCAGCTCGACAGGTCATGCATCCTACAATGAGCAGTTCTTC.

The chain couples TRBV4-1 to TRBJ1-5; 8 nucleotides line up with TRBD1. This CDR3 spans 15 amino acids. Trimming removed 1 base from V and 7 bases from J; junction bases left unmatched: 6. From germline, CDR1 is MGHRA and CDR2 YSYEKL. The CDR3 loop reads CASSQGGQGRQPQHF. CDR3 bases: TGCGCCAGCAGCCAAGGAGGACAGGGAAGACAGCCCCAGCATTTT.

The chain links TRBV18 to TRBJ1-5; 9 nucleotides align to TRBD1. The CDR3 runs to 15 residues. CDR1 is KGHSH and CDR2 is LQKENI in the germline V gene. Trimming at V came to 5 bases and at J to 5 bases, leaving 7 bases not matched to a gene. This CDR3 reads CASSADRGNYQPQHF. Written as DNA, the CDR3 is TGTGCCAGCTCAGCCGACAGGGGGAATTATCAGCCCCAGCATTTT.

This clonotype occurred many times. This sequence joins TRBV10-1 and TRBJ2-2, with unresolved D. Trimming took off 0 bases at V and 4 bases at J, with 3 bases between the two ends. This CDR3 region has 13 residues. Germline assignment: CDR1 WNHNN and CDR2 SYGVQD (reference sequence). The chain's CDR3 is CASSESGTGELFF. The CDR3 region has the DNA TGCGCCAGCAGTGAGTCGGGCACCGGGGAGCTGTTTTTT.